This T cell receptor (beta chain) was obtained from a study of T cells in Graves' hyperthyroidism and ophthalmopathy. Overall study findings and caveats: Ophthalmopathy was identified by the model a median about 6.8 months ahead of onset.

CDR1 is SGHVS, CDR2 FNYEAQ, per germline. The CDR3 sequence is 14 residues long. V shed 5 bases and J shed 6 bases, with 13 bases lying between them. Template material for amplifying TCR beta CDR3 regions consisted of RNA transcripts. The HTBI set primed first-round TCR CDR3 RT-PCR. TCRdb called the multiplex PCR reads again in MiXCR, with one record for every CDR3 protein. The sample has around 110,000 distinct CDR3 sequences, roughly 15% seen once. There are a few counts of this clonotype. Its antigen is unknown. Sample: blood. The chain combines TRBV7-6 with TRBJ2-2; maybe TRBD1 (6 bases). This receptor was identified in a woman in her forties or fifties with Graves' hyperthyroidism. CDR3 DNA sequence: TGTGCCAGCAGCAAAGCAACAGGGTCCGGGGAGCTGTTTTTT. Encoded protein: CASSKATGSGELFF.